Listed below are T cell receptor beta chains from one sample, sequenced in a study of shared clonotypes between healthy human individuals. Method: immunoSEQ multiplex PCR; TCRdb's copy keeps in-frame clones and lacks some. The sample includes about 2 million clones, less than 95% of them seen just once. The sample was naive CD8+ T cells sorted from blood. The receptors shown here come from a man in his late teens or twenties in good health. CDR3s include the opening cysteine and the closing phenylalanine or tryptophan. The D gene is left open where the match is weak. Size is omitted from some rows. Given values are once, few, many or a class for expanded clones.

cdr3_nt: TGTGCCACTGGGGCAGGGTTTCTTGGCTACGAGCAGTACTTC
cdr3_aa: CATGAGFLGYEQYF
v_call: TRBV6-6
clone_size: NA
d_call: NA
j_call: TRBJ2-7

cdr3_nt: TGTGCCAGCAGTCCCCCCGTCGGGGCAAACACCGGGGAGCTGTTTTTT
cdr3_aa: CASSPPVGANTGELFF
v_call: TRBV27
clone_size: NA
d_call: NA
j_call: TRBJ2-2

cdr3_nt: TGTGCCAGCAGCTTCCTGGACAGTTACGAGCAGTACTTC
cdr3_aa: CASSFLDSYEQYF
v_call: TRBV11-2
clone_size: NA
d_call: NA
j_call: TRBJ2-7

cdr3_nt: TGTGCCAGCAGTATCCAGCTAGCGGGTGTCCACGAGCAGTACTTC
cdr3_aa: CASSIQLAGVHEQYF
v_call: TRBV27
clone_size: NA
d_call: TRBD2
j_call: TRBJ2-7

cdr3_nt: TGTGCCAGCAGCTCGTCTCCAAGCGGGAGGGTCTTCCAAGAGACCCAGTACTTC
cdr3_aa: CASSSSPSGRVFQETQYF
v_call: TRBV7-6
clone_size: NA
d_call: TRBD2
j_call: TRBJ2-5

cdr3_nt: TGTGCCAGCAGCTTTGAGGGGCTCCGAAACATTCAGTACTTC
cdr3_aa: CASSFEGLRNIQYF
v_call: TRBV11-2
clone_size: once
d_call: NA
j_call: TRBJ2-4

cdr3_nt: TGTGCCAGCAGCTTAGCGGGAGGGCCGGGAGAGCAGTACTTC
cdr3_aa: CASSLAGGPGEQYF
v_call: TRBV27
clone_size: NA
d_call: TRBD2
j_call: TRBJ2-7

cdr3_nt: TGTGCCAGCAGCCAGGGGGAGAACACTGAAGCTTTCTTT
cdr3_aa: CASSQGENTEAFF
v_call: TRBV6-5
clone_size: NA
d_call: TRBD1
j_call: TRBJ1-1

cdr3_nt: TGTGCCAGCAGCTTCGGACTGGGGAGCAATCAGCCCCAGCATTTT
cdr3_aa: CASSFGLGSNQPQHF
v_call: TRBV5-5
clone_size: NA
d_call: NA
j_call: TRBJ1-5

cdr3_nt: TGCGCCAGCAGCCACCTGATGGCGGGAGACTCCAATGAGCAGTTCTTC
cdr3_aa: CASSHLMAGDSNEQFF
v_call: TRBV4-1
clone_size: NA
d_call: TRBD2
j_call: TRBJ2-1

cdr3_nt: TGTGCCAGTAGTATAGATTTGGAGGGCTACGAGCAGTACTTC
cdr3_aa: CASSIDLEGYEQYF
v_call: TRBV19
clone_size: NA
d_call: NA
j_call: TRBJ2-7